This TCR beta chain appears in the sequencing data of a study of T cells after yellow fever vaccination. Template-switching 5'RACE yielded the TCR cDNA; a universal primer site and UMIs were added in the process. TCRdb itself ran the 5' RACE reads through MiXCR, one entry per CDR3 protein. The repertoire consists of 200,000 to 300,000 distinct CDR3 sequences, with about 3.9% occurring once and the leading ten covering about 20%. After removal of 5 bases from V and 10 bases from J, the junction contained 10 bases not matched to a gene. This CDR3 has 14 amino acids. Germline V gene data show CDR1 as SGHTA and CDR2 as FQGNSA. This clonotype was counted many times.

The receptor comes from a man between 18 and 35 years old who received the YFV17D yellow fever vaccine. V is TRBV7-2 and J is TRBJ2-4; 8 positions agree with TRBD1. The sequencing here drew on PBMCs, taken 15 days after the yellow fever booster vaccination. In DNA form, the CDR3 reads TGTGCCAGCAGCCCACCGGGGACAGGTCATATTCAGTACTTC. As protein: CASSPPGTGHIQYF.